The 18 T cell receptor beta chains below come from one sample, sequenced in a study of early T cells in non-severe SARS-CoV-2 infection. TCRdb redid the calling of the 5' RACE reads with MiXCR, one entry per CDR3 protein. The repertoire holds roughly 69,000 distinct CDR3 sequences, about 9.1% seen once, with less than 20% in the top ten. Sequenced material: whole blood, taken at baseline. Receptors originate from an adult who was a healthcare worker with PCR-confirmed SARS-CoV-2 infection or an uninfected control (not recorded which).

The rearrangement links TRBV4-2 to TRBJ2-7; the D gene is possibly TRBD2 (6 bases). The CDR3 consists of 14 residues. Per germline, CDR1 LGHNA and CDR2 YNFKEQ. Trimming removed 1 base at V and 3 bases at J, with 10 bases between. The CDR3 region is CASSQAGLGYEQYF. The CDR3 DNA reads TGTGCCAGCAGCCAAGCGGGACTCGGCTACGAGCAGTACTTC.

The chain links TRBV29-1 to TRBJ2-7; D gene ambiguous. V was pared by 3 bases and J by 2 bases, with 5 bases between. Germline CDR1 reads SQVTM; CDR2 reads ANQGSEA. There are 11 residues in the CDR3. The CDR3 DNA sequence: TGCAGCGTTGAGCGAGCCTACGAGCAGTACTTC. Its protein product is CSVERAYEQYF.

This sequence joins TRBV5-8 and TRBJ1-5, with D unclear. V gave up 2 bases and J gave up 6 bases, with 6 bases separating them. Germline-derived CDR1 and CDR2 are SGHTS and YDEGEE. This CDR3 comprises 12 residues. CDR3 nucleotide sequence: TGTGCCAGCAGCTTCCGGGCTCAGCCCCAGCATTTT. Translation gives CASSFRAQPQHF. Full variable domain (rest looked up from reference TRBV5-8 and TRBJ1-5): EAGVTQSPTHLIKTRGQQATLRCSPISGHTSVYWYQQALGLGLQFLLWYDEGEERNRGNFPPRFSGRQFPNYSSELNVNALELEDSALYLCASSFRAQPQHFGDGTRLSIL.

The sample holds a few counts of this clonotype. V usage is TRBV7-9 and J usage is TRBJ2-3; 10 bases fit TRBD2. This CDR3 comprises 18 residues. CDR1 SEHNR and CDR2 FQNEAQ come from the germline V gene (reference sequence). The V segment lost 2 bases and the J segment 2 bases; nucleotides outside the gene matches: 10. CDR3 region: CASSLSPAGTSDTDTQYF. As DNA, the CDR3 is TGTGCCAGCAGCTTAAGTCCTGCTGGGACTAGCGACACAGATACGCAGTATTTT.

V and J are TRBV28 and TRBJ2-7, with D possibly being TRBD1 (5 bases). There are 12 residues in the CDR3. V was pared by 8 bases and J by 2 bases, with 10 bases between. The germline gives CDR1 MDHEN, CDR2 SYDVKM. The CDR3 protein is CASRTGAYEQYF. The CDR3 coding sequence is TGTGCCAGCCGTACAGGAGCCTACGAGCAGTACTTC.

The chain recombines TRBV12-3 or TRBV12-4 with TRBJ2-5, with D uncertain. V shed 2 bases and J shed 5 bases, with 12 bases lying between them. The CDR3 is 14 residues long. The CDR3 coding sequence is TGTGCCAGCAGTTTACGGCAGGAGAGGGAGACCCAGTACTTC. It codes for CASSLRQERETQYF.

V gene TRBV29-1 combines with J gene TRBJ2-3; D unclear. Germline V gene lookup returns CDR1 SQVTM and CDR2 ANQGSEA. Trimming cost V 4 bases and J 4 bases, with 3 bases left between them. There are 10 residues in the CDR3. The CDR3 DNA sequence: TGCAGCGTTGGGTCAGATACGCAGTATTTT. Protein: CSVGSDTQYF.

This clonotype was observed at least ten times. The chain is built from TRBV4-2 and TRBJ2-7; 7 nucleotides align to TRBD1. CDR3 length: 15 amino acids. The V gene end was trimmed by 4 bases and the J gene end by 6 bases; junction bases not matched to a gene: 12. In germline, CDR1 is LGHNA, CDR2 YNFKEQ. The CDR3 coding sequence is TGTGCCAGCAGCCCAGAAAGGGGGCAGCTTGCCGAGCAGTACTTC. Protein sequence: CASSPERGQLAEQYF.

The chain couples TRBV9 to TRBJ2-4; 7 bases are shared with TRBD1. This CDR3 spans 18 amino acids. The germline V gene has CDR1 SGDLS and CDR2 YYNGEE. V lost 0 bases and J lost 0; bases outside the gene matches: 9. CDR3 loop: CASSVEGRGRGAKNIQYF. CDR3 sequence (DNA): TGTGCCAGCAGCGTAGAAGGCAGGGGGAGAGGAGCCAAAAACATTCAGTACTTC.

This clonotype was observed at least ten times. V usage is TRBV5-4 and J usage is TRBJ1-1; a weak D match, TRBD1 (5 bases). V was cut by 4 bases and J by 5 bases, with 15 bases left in between. The CDR3 is 14 residues long. Germline lookup yields CDR1 SGHNT and CDR2 YYREEE (reference sequence). CDR3 DNA sequence: TGTGCCAGCAGCCCCACGGGGGAAGGGACTGAAGCTTTCTTT. As protein: CASSPTGEGTEAFF.

The sample holds many counts of this clonotype. The rearrangement joins TRBV7-8 to TRBJ2-5, with D unclear. The germline V and J ends were trimmed by 3 bases and 0 bases, with 11 bases remaining between them. In germline, CDR1 is SGHVS, CDR2 FQNEAQ. This CDR3 has 15 amino acids. For the CDR3, the DNA is TGTGCCAGCAGCTTGCTGTGGGCACACCAAGAGACCCAGTACTTC. It yields the protein CASSLLWAHQETQYF. Variable domain in full (rest from reference TRBV7-8 and TRBJ2-5): GAGVSQSPRYKVAKRGQDVALRCDPISGHVSLFWYQQALGQGPEFLTYFQNEAQLDKSGLPSDRFFAERPEGSVSTLKIQRTQQEDSAVYLCASSLLWAHQETQYFGPGTRLLVL.

This clonotype has only a few counts. This sequence joins TRBV2 and TRBJ1-1; unclear D gene. This CDR3 has 12 residues. Germline CDR1 is SNHLY and CDR2 is FYNNEI. V was cut by 8 bases and J by 1 base, with 8 bases left in between. The CDR3 DNA reads TGTGCCAGCTCGACGGAGAACACTGAAGCTTTCTTT. Translated, it gives CASSTENTEAFF.

CDR3 in DNA: TGTGCCAGCACCCGGACAGGGGGGAGTTGGAATGAGCAGTTCTTC. Translated, it gives CASTRTGGSWNEQFF. The chain combines TRBV2 with TRBJ2-1; 10 bases match TRBD1. Germline CDR1 is SNHLY and CDR2 is FYNNEI. This CDR3 has 15 residues. Trimming at V came to 7 bases and at J to 7 bases, leaving 10 bases not matched to a gene.

This clonotype was picked up a small number of times. The chain is built from TRBV7-9 and TRBJ2-1; 9 positions match TRBD2. Losses at the gene ends were 2 bases for V and 5 bases for J; bases not matched to a gene: 7. Germline loops: CDR1 SEHNR, CDR2 FQNEAQ (reference sequence). This CDR3 is built from 16 residues. CDR3 nucleotide sequence: TGTGCCAGCAGCTTATTGACTAGCGGAATAAACAATGAGCAGTTCTTC. This codes for CASSLLTSGINNEQFF.

This clonotype came up many times. This chain uses TRBV20-1 with TRBJ2-3, with TRBD2 matching over 9 bases. With 5 bases clipped from V and 0 bases from J, the junction kept 12 bases outside the gene matches. This CDR3 contains 17 residues. CDR1 is DFQATT, CDR2 SNEGSKA, per germline (reference sequence). The CDR3 loop is CSADTTSGTTSTDTQYF. The CDR3 nucleotides are TGCAGTGCTGACACGACTAGCGGTACTACTAGCACAGATACGCAGTATTTT.

The table lists this clonotype with many counts. The chain combines TRBV28 with TRBJ1-5; D remains unclear. With 7 bases removed from V and 0 bases from J, the gap between germline ends came to 10 bases. Germline V gene lookup returns CDR1 MDHEN and CDR2 SYDVKM. CDR3 length: 14 amino acids. Here the CDR3 DNA reads TGTGCCAGCACCCGGGAGTTTAGCAATCAGCCCCAGCATTTT. It is translated as CASTREFSNQPQHF.

The rearrangement joins TRBV28 to TRBJ2-7; possibly TRBD1 for D (6 bases). CDR1 is MDHEN, CDR2 SYDVKM, per germline. CDR3 size: 13 residues. Trimming cost V 5 bases and J 0 bases, with 8 bases left between them. The chain's CDR3 is CASSRGNSYEQYF. The CDR3 nucleotides read TGTGCCAGCAGTAGGGGGAACTCCTACGAGCAGTACTTC.

CDR3 loop: CASSFRLAGDGEQYF. In DNA form, the CDR3 reads TGTGCCAGCAGTTTTAGACTAGCGGGAGACGGCGAGCAGTACTTC. This chain links TRBV7-6 with TRBJ2-7; TRBD2 matches 12 bases. The junction had 9 bases not matched to a gene; V was cut back by 6 bases and J by 6 bases. In germline, CDR1 is SGHVS, CDR2 FNYEAQ. CDR3 length: 15 amino acids. The full variable domain, its missing parts supplied by reference TRBV7-6 and TRBJ2-7, is GAGVSQSPRYKVTKRGQDVALRCDPISGHVSLYWYRQALGQGPEFLTYFNYEAQQDKSGLPNDRFSAERPEGSISTLTIQRTEQRDSAMYRCASSFRLAGDGEQYFGPGTRLTVT.